These 9 T cell receptor beta chains were sequenced from one sample in a study of technical replicates of blood from several donors. Measured with immunoSEQ multiplex PCR; TCRdb has only the in-frame clones, and not every one. In the table there are tens of thousands of clones, over 90% of which are singletons. The material sequenced was T cells isolated from PBMCs. These receptor sequences come from a human donor in good health.

This chain links TRBV27 with TRBJ2-1; possible D gene TRBD2, 6 bases. The CDR3 loop spans 13 amino acids. V was cut by 5 bases and J by 9 bases, with 14 bases left in between. Germline V gene sequence: CDR1 MNHEY, CDR2 SMNVEV (reference sequence). In DNA form, the CDR3 reads TGTGCCAGCAGTCCACGACTAGTCGGTGAGCAGTTCTTC. Encoded protein: CASSPRLVGEQFF.

The chain joins TRBV14 to TRBJ1-5; TRBD1 matches at 10 bases. This CDR3 spans 23 amino acids. Germline assignment: CDR1 SGHDN and CDR2 FVKESK. V was clipped by 6 bases and J by 2 bases; unmatched bases: 28. The CDR3 DNA is TGTGCCAGCAGTCAACCGATGAGCTCAGACAAGGCAGGGACAGGGGATGGCAATCAGCCCCAGCATTTT. It yields the protein CASSQPMSSDKAGTGDGNQPQHF.

This chain uses TRBV27 with TRBJ1-1, with D possibly matching TRBD1 (6 bases). The CDR3 consists of 13 residues. The V gene's germline CDR1 is MNHEY and CDR2 SMNVEV (reference sequence). Trimming cost V 4 bases and J 6 bases, with 12 bases left between them. CDR3: CASSSAGGPEAFF. The CDR3 nucleotides are TGTGCCAGCAGTTCCGCGGGGGGCCCTGAAGCTTTCTTT.

The chain combines TRBV18 with TRBJ2-2; 7 bases are a match to TRBD2. Germline CDR1 KGHSH, CDR2 LQKENI. The CDR3 runs to 15 residues. The trim removed 6 bases at V and 7 bases at J, leaving 11 bases unmatched. Written as DNA, the CDR3 is TGTGCCAGCTCGCCTGGCGGGAGCATGGACGGGGAGCTGTTTTTT. Its translation: CASSPGGSMDGELFF.

The genes are TRBV6-1 and TRBJ2-7; 7 positions agree with TRBD1. The CDR3 is 17 residues long. The trim removed 2 bases at V and 5 bases at J, leaving 15 bases unmatched. Germline lookup yields CDR1 MNHNS and CDR2 SASEGT. The CDR3 spells CASSESVVGDRVDEQYF. The CDR3 region has the DNA TGTGCCAGCAGTGAATCAGTAGTAGGAGACAGGGTGGACGAGCAGTACTTC.

The chain links TRBV4-1 to TRBJ2-7; tentative D call: TRBD2 (5 bases). The CDR3 covers 16 residues. CDR1 MGHRA and CDR2 YSYEKL come from the germline V gene. The V and J ends lost 3 bases and 0 bases respectively, with 15 bases between them. The CDR3, as DNA: TGCGCCAGCAGCCAGCGAGGGAGTAAAAACTCCTACGAGCAGTACTTC. Protein product: CASSQRGSKNSYEQYF.

The genes are TRBV6-6 and TRBJ1-1; D is perhaps TRBD1 (6 bases). The CDR3 is 14 amino acids. V dropped 2 bases and J dropped 7 bases, with 14 bases sitting between them. Germline V gene data show CDR1 as MNHNY and CDR2 as SVGAGI (reference sequence). In DNA form, the CDR3 reads TGTGCCAGCAGTTACCCCCAAGGACAGAGTGAAGCTTTCTTT. Translating it yields CASSYPQGQSEAFF.

The V and J genes are TRBV5-1 and TRBJ2-7, with 8 bases aligning to TRBD2. The germline CDR1 and CDR2 sequences are SGHRS and YFSETQ. The CDR3 extends over 16 amino acids. V gave up 4 bases and J gave up 4 bases; unmatched junction bases: 13. The CDR3 nucleotides read TGCGCCAGCAGCCGCTTCCCCGGACTAGCTGAGTACGAGCAGTACTTC. Translation: CASSRFPGLAEYEQYF.

V and J are TRBV5-1 and TRBJ2-5, with TRBD2 identical over 10 bases. Germline V gives CDR1 SGHRS, CDR2 YFSETQ. Losses at the gene ends were 8 bases for V and 9 bases for J; bases not matched to a gene: 22. The CDR3 length is 17 residues. As DNA, the CDR3 is TGCGCCAGTTCTGCGGGAGCGGGAGGGCCCTATGGGGAGGCCCAGTACTTC. Translation gives CASSAGAGGPYGEAQYF. Filled out from reference TRBV5-1 and TRBJ2-5, the complete variable domain reads KAGVTQTPRYLIKTRGQQVTLSCSPISGHRSVSWYQQTPGQGLQFLFEYFSETQRNKGNFPGRFSGRQFSNSRSEMNVSTLELGDSALYLCASSAGAGGPYGEAQYFGPGTRLLVL.